Listed here are 8 T cell receptor beta chains from one sample, sequenced in a study of identical twins. MiXCR, run by TCRdb on the 5' RACE reads, gives a single entry per CDR3 protein. The table shows about 240,000 distinct CDR3 sequences, with 8% to 11% occurring only once. Sequencing was done on a sample of memory T cells sorted from blood. These receptors came from a man aged 50 to 59 in good health.

The genes are TRBV6-1 and TRBJ2-7, with unresolved D. Looked up from germline, CDR1 is MNHNS and CDR2 is SASEGT. This CDR3 contains 13 residues. V was shortened by 6 bases and J by 1 base, with 10 bases between the two germline ends. This CDR3 is CASRSSTSYEQYF. As DNA, the CDR3 is TGTGCCAGCAGGTCTTCGACATCCTACGAGCAGTACTTC.

This clonotype appeared many times. The chain has TRBV6-1 and TRBJ2-6; unclear D gene. With 2 bases removed from V and 0 bases from J, the gap between germline ends came to 8 bases. Germline V gene sequence: CDR1 MNHNS, CDR2 SASEGT. CDR3 size: 16 residues. CDR3 in DNA: TGTGCCAGCAGTGAACTCCCTCACTCTGGGGCCAACGTCCTGACTTTC. This encodes CASSELPHSGANVLTF.

Comment on this clonotype: A much larger clone lies a single base off, so this may be a read error. The V and J genes are TRBV20-1 and TRBJ2-5; D gene ambiguous. CDR3 length: 11 amino acids. CDR1 is DFQATT, CDR2 SNEGSKA, per germline (reference sequence). The CDR3 nucleotides are TGCAGAGCCCGGGCCAAAGAGACCCAGTACTTC. This gives the protein CRARAKETQYF.

Only a few counts were recorded for this clonotype. The rearrangement links TRBV2 to TRBJ2-7, with TRBD2 matching 15 bases. Germline lookup yields CDR1 SNHLY and CDR2 FYNNEI. The CDR3 length is 14 residues. With 5 bases clipped from V and 6 bases from J, the junction kept 2 bases outside the gene matches. The CDR3 loop is CASSPGLAGGEQYF. The DNA for the CDR3 is TGTGCCAGCAGTCCGGGACTAGCGGGGGGCGAGCAGTACTTC.

This clonotype was detected many times. This chain uses TRBV11-2 with TRBJ1-6; perhaps TRBD1 as D (5 bases). V lost 3 bases and J lost 7, with 10 bases in between. CDR1 is SGHAT and CDR2 is FQNNGV in the germline V gene. The length of the CDR3 is 14 residues. The CDR3 sequence is CASSFTEGNSPLHF. In nucleotides, the CDR3 is TGTGCCAGCAGCTTTACAGAGGGGAATTCACCCCTCCACTTT.

This clonotype was detected a few times. The rearrangement uses TRBV5-1 and TRBJ2-1; D gene uncertain. The germline CDR1 and CDR2 sequences are SGHRS and YFSETQ. This CDR3 has 13 residues. Trimming took off 0 bases at V and 9 bases at J, with 10 bases between the two ends. In nucleotides, the CDR3 is TGCGCCAGCAGCTTGGAACTGGCGGTTGAGCAGTTCTTC. Protein sequence: CASSLELAVEQFF.

This clonotype was counted ten times or more. The chain has TRBV18 and TRBJ2-2; D not certain. Germline lookup yields CDR1 KGHSH and CDR2 LQKENI. V lost 3 bases and J lost 9, with 8 bases in between. The CDR3 runs to 12 residues. CDR3 protein: CASSPNDWELFF. CDR3 sequence (DNA): TGTGCCAGCTCACCTAATGACTGGGAGCTGTTTTTT.

This clonotype was seen more than once but under ten times. This chain uses TRBV6-1 with TRBJ1-5, with D uncertain. Germline V CDR1 and CDR2: MNHNS, SASEGT. The CDR3 is 13 residues long. The V end was cut by 6 bases, the J end by 7 bases, with 13 bases between. CDR3 region: CASSPRGIQPQHF. The CDR3 DNA reads as TGTGCCAGCAGCCCCAGAGGGATCCAGCCCCAGCATTTT.